Listed below are T cell receptor beta chains from one sample, sequenced in a study of Graves' ophthalmopathy and Graves' hyperthyroidism. TCRdb processed the multiplex PCR reads anew with MiXCR; each CDR3 protein has one entry. This table holds roughly 400,000 distinct CDR3 sequences, roughly 18% found once. Sequences were obtained from peripheral blood. These receptors all come from a woman in her late teens or twenties with Graves' ophthalmopathy. The CDR3 runs from the conserved cysteine through the conserved F or W. A D gene is named only where the DNA matches it firmly. Clone size is stated in some rows and not others, as once, few, many or a class when expanded.

j_gene,abundance,d_gene,v_gene,CDR3nt,CDR3aa
TRBJ2-7,many,TRBD2,TRBV20-1,TGCAGCGGGCGGACTAGCCGGGGCTCCTACGAGCAGTACTTC,CSGRTSRGSYEQYF
TRBJ2-2,many,NA,TRBV4-3,TGCGCCAGCAGCCAAGGCAGCGGAGGTTTCACCGGGGAGCTGTTTTTT,CASSQGSGGFTGELFF
TRBJ1-1,many,TRBD1,TRBV13,TGTGCCAGCAGCACCGACCGGGACAGGGGGCATCTGTCGGCTTTCTTT,CASSTDRDRGHLSAFF
TRBJ2-5,many,TRBD2,TRBV7-3,TGTGCCAGCAGCTTAAGGAGCGGGGAAGAGACCCAGTACTTC,CASSLRSGEETQYF
TRBJ1-5,many,NA,TRBV6-2/TRBV6-3,TGTGCCAGCAGTTACCCGAGTCTCTTGGGCCTCGGAGATCAGCCCCAGCATTTT,CASSYPSLLGLGDQPQHF
TRBJ1-1,once,NA,TRBV6-1,TGTGCCAGCAGCCCGCGAGGGAGGGGTATGAACACTGAAGCTTTCTTT,CASSPRGRGMNTEAFF
TRBJ2-5,many,NA,TRBV6-5,TGTGCCAGCAGTTCCACAGGGAGCCTAAGAGAGACCCAGTACTTC,CASSSTGSLRETQYF
TRBJ2-5,many,NA,TRBV6-5,TGTGCCAGCAGTTACTCGGCGGGGTTGGGTGAAGAGACCCAGTACTTC,CASSYSAGLGEETQYF
TRBJ2-5,many,NA,TRBV30,TGTGCCTGGAGTGTGGAGGCTCGCACCCAGTACTTC,CAWSVEARTQYF
TRBJ2-7,NA,TRBD1,TRBV5-1,TGCGCCAGCAGAACCGACAGGGTTGGGCCCTACGAGCAGTACTTC,CASRTDRVGPYEQYF
TRBJ2-7,many,TRBD2,TRBV28,TGTGCCAGCAGTTTATTTCCTAGCGGGGGCACGTACGAGCAGTACTTC,CASSLFPSGGTYEQYF
TRBJ1-6,many,NA,TRBV27,TGTGCCAGCAGTTCCAGGACAGCCTATAATTCACCCCTCCACTTT,CASSSRTAYNSPLHF
TRBJ1-3,many,NA,TRBV12-5,TGTGCTAGTGGTGGGGCACCAGGAAACACCATATATTTT,CASGGAPGNTIYF
TRBJ1-5,many,NA,TRBV12-3/TRBV12-4,TGTGCCAGCAGTTTGGAGGGGGGTGGCAATCAGCCCCAGCATTTT,CASSLEGGGNQPQHF
TRBJ2-7,many,NA,TRBV7-2,TGTGCCAGCTCACCCCAAGCGGGGACAAACTACGAGCAGTACTTC,CASSPQAGTNYEQYF
TRBJ2-5,many,TRBD2,TRBV25-1,TGTGCCAGCAGTGAAAAAACCCTAGCGGGAGGATTCGAGACCCAGTACTTC,CASSEKTLAGGFETQYF
TRBJ2-2,many,TRBD2,TRBV24-1,TGTGCCACCAGTGATTTGGGGACTAGCGGGACCCGGGAGCTGTTTTTT,CATSDLGTSGTRELFF
TRBJ2-2,many,TRBD1,TRBV11-2,TGTGCCAGCAGCCACTTACAGGGGGCCGGGGAGCTGTTTTTT,CASSHLQGAGELFF
TRBJ2-5,NA,NA,TRBV4-2,TGTGCCAGCAGCCCTTCTGACCTTAGGGGGGGCGGGACCCAGTACTTC,CASSPSDLRGGGTQYF
TRBJ1-5,many,NA,TRBV6-5,TGTGCCAGCAGTTATCGACCGGGCAGCAATCAGCCCCAGCATTTT,CASSYRPGSNQPQHF
TRBJ2-7,many,TRBD1,TRBV24-1,TGTGCCACCAGTGATCCGTCGGTGACAGGGTCCTACGAGCAGTACTTC,CATSDPSVTGSYEQYF
TRBJ1-2,many,TRBD1,TRBV10-2,TGCGCCAGCAGCGTCGTACAGGGGAACGGCTACACCTTC,CASSVVQGNGYTF
TRBJ1-5,NA,NA,TRBV27,TGTGCCAGCAGTCCCAGACCCATTACCATTAGCAATCAGCCCCAGCATTTT,CASSPRPITISNQPQHF
TRBJ2-5,many,NA,TRBV19,TGTGCCAGTAGTATGGACGTCATCCAAGAGACCCAGTACTTC,CASSMDVIQETQYF
TRBJ1-1,many,NA,TRBV2,TGTGCCAGCAGTGAACCAATACTGGGGGAGGACACTGAAGCTTTCTTT,CASSEPILGEDTEAFF
TRBJ1-2,many,NA,TRBV6-5,TGTGCCAGCAGCCCCCCAGGAAGTCGCTACACCTTC,CASSPPGSRYTF
TRBJ2-1,NA,TRBD2,TRBV30,TGTGCCTGGACTCGGGGTAGCGGGAGTTCAATTGAGCAGTTCTTC,CAWTRGSGSSIEQFF
TRBJ2-2,many,NA,TRBV6-1,TGTGCCAGCACCCCTTACGGGGTCGCGAACACCGGGGAGCTGTTTTTT,CASTPYGVANTGELFF